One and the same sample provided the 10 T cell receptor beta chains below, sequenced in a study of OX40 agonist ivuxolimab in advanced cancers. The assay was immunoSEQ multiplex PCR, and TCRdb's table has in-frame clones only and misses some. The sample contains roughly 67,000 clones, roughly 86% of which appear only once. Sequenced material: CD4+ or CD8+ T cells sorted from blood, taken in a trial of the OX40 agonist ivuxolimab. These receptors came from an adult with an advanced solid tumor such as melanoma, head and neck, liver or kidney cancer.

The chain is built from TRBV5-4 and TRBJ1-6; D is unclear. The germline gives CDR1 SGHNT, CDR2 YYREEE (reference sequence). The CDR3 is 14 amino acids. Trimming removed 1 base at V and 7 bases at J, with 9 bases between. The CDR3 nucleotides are TGTGCCAGCAGCTTGACCGAATGGAATTCACCCCTCCACTTT. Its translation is CASSLTEWNSPLHF. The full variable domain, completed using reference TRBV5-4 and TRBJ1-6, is ETGVTQSPTHLIKTRGQQVTLRCSSQSGHNTVSWYQQALGQGPQFIFQYYREEENGRGNFPPRFSGLQFPNYSSELNVNALELDDSALYLCASSLTEWNSPLHFGNGTRLTVT.

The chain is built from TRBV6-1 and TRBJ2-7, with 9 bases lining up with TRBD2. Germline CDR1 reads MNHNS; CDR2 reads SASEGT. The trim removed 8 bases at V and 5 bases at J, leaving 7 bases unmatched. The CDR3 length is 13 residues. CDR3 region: CASWLAGPHEQYF. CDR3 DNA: TGTGCCAGCTGGCTAGCGGGACCCCACGAGCAGTACTTC.

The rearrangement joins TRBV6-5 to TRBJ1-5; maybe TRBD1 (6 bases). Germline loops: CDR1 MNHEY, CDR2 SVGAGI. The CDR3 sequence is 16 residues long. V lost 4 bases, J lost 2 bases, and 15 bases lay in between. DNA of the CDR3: TGTGCCAGCAGTTCAACCACCGGGGGCGGCAATCAGCCCCAGCATTTT. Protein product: CASSSTTGGGNQPQHF.

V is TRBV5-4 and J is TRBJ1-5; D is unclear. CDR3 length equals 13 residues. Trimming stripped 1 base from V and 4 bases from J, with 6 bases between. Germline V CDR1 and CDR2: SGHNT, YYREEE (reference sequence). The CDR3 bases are TGTGCCAGCAGCTTGAACCAGAATCAGCCCCAGCATTTT. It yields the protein CASSLNQNQPQHF.

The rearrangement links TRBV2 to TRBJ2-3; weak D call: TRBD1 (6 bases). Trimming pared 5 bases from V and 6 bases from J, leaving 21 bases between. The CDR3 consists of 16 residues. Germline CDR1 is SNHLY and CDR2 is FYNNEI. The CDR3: CASSPTGTREADTQYF. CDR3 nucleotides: TGTGCCAGCAGTCCCACAGGGACGAGAGAGGCTGATACGCAGTATTTT.

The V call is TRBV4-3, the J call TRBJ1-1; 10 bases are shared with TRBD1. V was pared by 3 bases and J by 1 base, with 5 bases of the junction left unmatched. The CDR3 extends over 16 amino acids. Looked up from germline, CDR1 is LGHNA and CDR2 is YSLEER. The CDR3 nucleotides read TGCGCCAGCAGCCACGGGACAGGGGTCAAGAACACTGAAGCTTTCTTT. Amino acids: CASSHGTGVKNTEAFF.

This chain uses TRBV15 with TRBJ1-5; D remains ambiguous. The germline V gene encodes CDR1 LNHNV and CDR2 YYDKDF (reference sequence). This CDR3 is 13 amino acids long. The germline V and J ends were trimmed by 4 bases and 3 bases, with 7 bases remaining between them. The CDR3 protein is CATSTLFNQPQHF. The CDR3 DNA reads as TGTGCCACCAGCACCCTATTCAATCAGCCCCAGCATTTT.

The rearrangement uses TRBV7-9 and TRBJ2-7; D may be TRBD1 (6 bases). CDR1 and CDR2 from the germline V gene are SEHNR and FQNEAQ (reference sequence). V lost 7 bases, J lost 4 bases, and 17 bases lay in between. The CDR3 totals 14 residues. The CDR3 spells CASKEDSNFYEQYF. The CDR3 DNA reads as TGTGCCAGCAAAGAGGACAGTAATTTTTACGAGCAGTACTTC.

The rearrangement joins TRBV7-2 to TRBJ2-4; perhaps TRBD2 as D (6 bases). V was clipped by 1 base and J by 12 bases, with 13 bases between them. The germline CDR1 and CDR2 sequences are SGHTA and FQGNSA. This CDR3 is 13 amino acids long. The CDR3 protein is CASSLGPGAGQYF. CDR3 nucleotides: TGTGCCAGCAGCTTAGGGCCGGGAGCTGGTCAGTACTTC.

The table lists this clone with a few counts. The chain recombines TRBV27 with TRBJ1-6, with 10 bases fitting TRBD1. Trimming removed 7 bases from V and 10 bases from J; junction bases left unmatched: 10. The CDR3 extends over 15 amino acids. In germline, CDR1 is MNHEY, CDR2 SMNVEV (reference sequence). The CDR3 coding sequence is TGTGCCAGCACCGGGACAGGGGCCGTGGGGTCACCCCTCCACTTT. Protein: CASTGTGAVGSPLHF.